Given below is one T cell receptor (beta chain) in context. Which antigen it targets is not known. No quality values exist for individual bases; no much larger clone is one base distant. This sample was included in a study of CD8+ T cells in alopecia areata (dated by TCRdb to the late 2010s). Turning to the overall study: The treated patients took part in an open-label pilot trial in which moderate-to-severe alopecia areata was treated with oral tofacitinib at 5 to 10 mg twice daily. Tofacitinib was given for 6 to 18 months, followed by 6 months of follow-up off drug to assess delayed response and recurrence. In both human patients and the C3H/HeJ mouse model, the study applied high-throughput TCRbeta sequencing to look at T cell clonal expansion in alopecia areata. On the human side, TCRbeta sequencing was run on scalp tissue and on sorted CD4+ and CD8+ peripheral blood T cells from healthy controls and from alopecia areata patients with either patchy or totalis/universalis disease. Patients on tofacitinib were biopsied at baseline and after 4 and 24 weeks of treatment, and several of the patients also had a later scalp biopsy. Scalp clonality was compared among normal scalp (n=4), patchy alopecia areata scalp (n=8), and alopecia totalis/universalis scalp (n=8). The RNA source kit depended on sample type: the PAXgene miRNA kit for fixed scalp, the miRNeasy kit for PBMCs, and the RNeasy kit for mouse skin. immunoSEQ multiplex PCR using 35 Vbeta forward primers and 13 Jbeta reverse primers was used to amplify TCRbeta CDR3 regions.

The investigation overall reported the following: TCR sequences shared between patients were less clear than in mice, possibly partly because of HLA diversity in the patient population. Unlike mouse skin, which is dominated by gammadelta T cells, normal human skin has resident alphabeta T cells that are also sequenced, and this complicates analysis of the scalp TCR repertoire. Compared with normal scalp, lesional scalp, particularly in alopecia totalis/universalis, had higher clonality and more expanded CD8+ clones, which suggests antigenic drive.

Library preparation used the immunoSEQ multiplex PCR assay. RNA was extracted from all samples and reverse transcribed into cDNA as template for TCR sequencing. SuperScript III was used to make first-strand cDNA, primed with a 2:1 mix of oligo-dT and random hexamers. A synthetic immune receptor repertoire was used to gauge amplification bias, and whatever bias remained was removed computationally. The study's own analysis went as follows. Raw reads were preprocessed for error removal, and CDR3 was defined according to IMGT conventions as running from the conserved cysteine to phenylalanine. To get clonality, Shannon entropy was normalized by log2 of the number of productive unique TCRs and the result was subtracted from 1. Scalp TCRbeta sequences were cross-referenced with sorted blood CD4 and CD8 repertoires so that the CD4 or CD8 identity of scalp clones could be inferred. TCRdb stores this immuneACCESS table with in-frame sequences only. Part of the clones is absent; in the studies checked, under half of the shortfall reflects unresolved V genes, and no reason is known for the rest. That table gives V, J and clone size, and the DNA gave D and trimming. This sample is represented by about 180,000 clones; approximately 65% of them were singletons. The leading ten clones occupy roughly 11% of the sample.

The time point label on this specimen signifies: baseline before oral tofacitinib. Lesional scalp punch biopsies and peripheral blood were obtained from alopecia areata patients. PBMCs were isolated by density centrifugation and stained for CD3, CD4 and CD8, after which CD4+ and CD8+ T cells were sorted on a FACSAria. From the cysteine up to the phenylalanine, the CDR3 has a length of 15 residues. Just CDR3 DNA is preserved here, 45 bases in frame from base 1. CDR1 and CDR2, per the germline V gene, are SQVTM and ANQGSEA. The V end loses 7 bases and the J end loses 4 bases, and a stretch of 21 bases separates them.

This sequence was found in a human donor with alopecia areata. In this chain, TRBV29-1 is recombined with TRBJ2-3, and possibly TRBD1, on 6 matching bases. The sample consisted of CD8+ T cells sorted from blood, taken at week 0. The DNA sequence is TGCAGCGCCCACCGGCTGGGGGCGGTATCAGATACGCAGTATTTT. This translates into CSAHRLGAVSDTQYF.